Presented here are 19 T cell receptor beta chains from one specimen sequenced in a study of immune heterogeneity within non-small cell lung tumors. Bulk tumor gDNA, 500 to 700 ng per sample, served as the TCR template. During surgery, each primary tumor gave multiple biopsies spaced as far apart as possible. Samples came from untreated patients having curative surgery for newly diagnosed non-small cell lung cancer. TCR beta CDR3 was amplified by multiplex PCR, first round around 10 cycles, 32 V and 13 J primers. TCRdb analysed the multiplex PCR reads with MiXCR anew, one entry per CDR3 protein. The sample records approximately 19,000 distinct CDR3 sequences, roughly 30% being singletons. The sequenced material came from lung tumor tissue. These receptors originate from a middle-aged man with non-small cell lung cancer.

This chain links TRBV5-1 with TRBJ1-2; D ambiguous. Trimming left V 5 bases short and J 2 bases short, with 13 bases between. CDR1 SGHRS and CDR2 YFSETQ come from the germline V gene. The CDR3 totals 14 residues. CDR3 DNA: TGCGCCAGCAGTCCCTCGTCGGCAAACTATGGCTACACCTTC. This codes for CASSPSSANYGYTF. Full variable domain (remainder filled in from reference TRBV5-1 and TRBJ1-2): KAGVTQTPRYLIKTRGQQVTLSCSPISGHRSVSWYQQTPGQGLQFLFEYFSETQRNKGNFPGRFSGRQFSNSRSEMNVSTLELGDSALYLCASSPSSANYGYTFGSGTRLTVV.

Points on this clonotype: One junction end does not reproduce the germline sequence, and a read error may be involved. The chain carries TRBV7-9 and TRBJ1-4; 7 nucleotides align to TRBD1. Germline CDR1 is SEHNR and CDR2 is FQNEAQ (reference sequence). This CDR3 has 13 residues. The CDR3 DNA sequence: TGTGCCAGCAGCTTAGACAGGGGTGAAAAACTGCTTTTT. Translated: CASSLDRGEKLLF.

The rearrangement uses TRBV9 and TRBJ1-4; unclear D gene. Germline CDR1 is SGDLS and CDR2 is YYNGEE. There are 14 residues in the CDR3. The V end lost 3 bases, the J end lost 0 bases, and 6 bases lay between the germline ends. CDR3 sequence reads: CASSGRATNEKLFF. The CDR3 DNA reads TGTGCCAGCAGCGGGAGGGCAACTAATGAAAAACTGTTTTTT.

The V and J genes are TRBV11-3 and TRBJ2-1; no definite D call. Trimming removed 8 bases from V and 6 bases from J, with 8 bases in between. CDR1 and CDR2 from the germline V gene are SGHNT and YENEEA. The CDR3 has 11 amino acids. Written as DNA, the CDR3 is TGTGCCAGCTCCCGTAGCAATGAGCAGTTCTTC. This translates into CASSRSNEQFF.

The chain has TRBV5-6 and TRBJ2-7; D gene uncertain. Looked up from germline, CDR1 is SGHDT and CDR2 is YYEEEE. V was cut by 0 bases and J by 2 bases, with 15 bases left in between. CDR3 length: 16 amino acids. CDR3 residues: CASSLADTLLAYEQYF. DNA for the CDR3: TGTGCCAGCAGCTTGGCCGACACACTATTAGCCTACGAGCAGTACTTC. The whole variable domain, remainder taken from reference TRBV5-6 and TRBJ2-7, is DAGVTQSPTHLIKTRGQQVTLRCSPKSGHDTVSWYQQALGQGPQFIFQYYEEEERQRGNFPDRFSGHQFPNYSSELNVNALLLGDSALYLCASSLADTLLAYEQYFGPGTRLTVT.

This clonotype was picked up a small number of times. The CDR3 DNA follows: TGTGCCAGCAGTTTAGCGGGACCCGGAGTGGGCTTTGGGGCCAACGTCCTGACTTTC. As protein: CASSLAGPGVGFGANVLTF. This chain connects TRBV6-1 to TRBJ2-6; TRBD2 aligns across 8 bases. This CDR3 region has 19 residues. After removal of 5 bases from V and 3 bases from J, the junction contained 15 bases not matched to a gene. Looked up from germline, CDR1 is MNHNS and CDR2 is SASEGT.

The sample holds a few counts of this clonotype. The CDR3 DNA sequence: TGCAGCGTTGGTCGAGGGGTCGATGAGCAGTTCTTC. Protein sequence: CSVGRGVDEQFF. This sequence joins TRBV29-1 and TRBJ2-1; D possibly matches TRBD1 or TRBD2 (5 bases each). Between the trimmed V and J ends, which lost 4 bases and 8 bases, there was a span of 12 bases. CDR3 length: 12 residues. The germline CDR1 and CDR2 sequences are SQVTM and ANQGSEA.

The chain couples TRBV6-1 to TRBJ1-5; D not certain. The V end lost 10 bases, the J end lost 9 bases, and 19 bases lay between the germline ends. The CDR3 runs 13 residues. Germline CDR1 is MNHNS and CDR2 is SASEGT. CDR3 nucleotides: TGTGCCATTAGGTTGAGCGCGATTGGGCCCCAGCATTTT. Its translation is CAIRLSAIGPQHF.

This clonotype occurred a few times. The CDR3 protein is CASSYSVYNEQFF. CDR3 bases: TGTGCCAGCAGTTACTCAGTTTACAATGAGCAGTTCTTC. The V and J genes are TRBV6-2 or TRBV6-3 and TRBJ2-1; D gene uncertain. The CDR3 spans 13 residues. Germline CDR1 reads MNHEY; CDR2 reads SVGEGT. V lost 0 bases, J lost 4 bases, and 4 bases lay in between.

Comments on this clonotype: A much bigger clone sits one base away, suggesting this may be a read error. V usage is TRBV12-3 or TRBV12-4 and J usage is TRBJ1-5; TRBD1 is a possible D gene (5 bases). CDR3 size: 14 residues. The chain's CDR3 is CASSQTGRHHPQHF. The CDR3, as DNA: TGTGCCAGCAGTCAAACAGGACGGCATCATCCCCAGCATTTT.

This clonotype was counted ten times or more. CDR3 nucleotides: TGTGCCAGTAGTATAGGAGACAATCAGCCCCAGCATTTT. This sequence encodes CASSIGDNQPQHF. The chain links TRBV19 to TRBJ1-5; D is undetermined. CDR3 length: 13 residues. CDR1 is LNHDA, CDR2 SQIVND, per germline (reference sequence). V was trimmed by 1 base and J by 3 bases, leaving 4 bases between them.

This clonotype was detected many times. The chain recombines TRBV11-3 with TRBJ1-3, with D hard to call. Trimming cost V 6 bases and J 4 bases, with 13 bases left between them. Germline V gene data show CDR1 as SGHNT and CDR2 as YENEEA. The length of the CDR3 is 14 residues. The CDR3 loop reads CASSLDADGNTIYF. In nucleotides, the CDR3 is TGTGCCAGCAGTTTGGACGCGGACGGAAACACCATATATTTT.

This clonotype was seen a handful of times. This chain connects TRBV7-3 to TRBJ1-6, with TRBD1 matching 12 bases. The V and J ends lost 1 base and 10 bases, in that order; junction bases with no gene match: 2. The germline V gene has CDR1 SGHTA and CDR2 FQGTGA. This CDR3 is 15 amino acids long. CDR3 residues: CASSLKGTGGSPLHF. As DNA, the CDR3 is TGTGCCAGCAGCTTAAAGGGGACAGGGGGCTCACCCCTCCACTTT.

This chain joins TRBV6-5 and TRBJ2-1; D gene ambiguous. The CDR3 has 14 residues. V lost 0 bases to trimming and J lost 5 bases, with 8 bases between them. Looked up from germline, CDR1 is MNHEY and CDR2 is SVGAGI. CDR3 sequence reads: CASSYSAGNNEQFF. In nucleotides, the CDR3 is TGTGCCAGCAGTTACTCGGCCGGTAACAATGAGCAGTTCTTC.

This clonotype was found once. One base away lies a much larger clone, so this may be a sequencing read error. The rearrangement uses TRBV18 and TRBJ2-1; 10 bases match TRBD1. Germline loops: CDR1 KGHSH, CDR2 LQKENI. CDR3 length equals 15 residues. The CDR3 DNA is TGTGCCAGCTCCCACGGGACAGGGGTCTACAGTGAGCAGTTCTTC. This sequence encodes CASSHGTGVYSEQFF.

Judged by abundance, this clonotype is medium-sized. CDR3 sequence: CASSSPTYEQYF. The CDR3 coding sequence is TGTGCCAGCAGTTCCCCGACCTACGAGCAGTACTTC. The chain links TRBV28 to TRBJ2-7; D not certain. Trimming cost V 4 bases and J 2 bases, with 6 bases left between them. This CDR3 has 12 amino acids. Per germline, CDR1 MDHEN and CDR2 SYDVKM.

The genes are TRBV30 and TRBJ2-4; 11 bases map to TRBD2. V dropped 4 bases and J dropped 2; count of bases not matched to a gene: 4. From germline, CDR1 is GTSNPN and CDR2 SVGIG (reference sequence). The CDR3 sequence is 15 residues long. Here the CDR3 reads CAWTSGRNSKNIQYF. The CDR3 DNA sequence: TGTGCCTGGACTAGCGGGAGGAACTCCAAAAACATTCAGTACTTC.

The table lists this clonotype with many counts. The chain combines TRBV18 with TRBJ2-7, with 10 bases fitting TRBD1. The trim removed 3 bases at V and 4 bases at J, leaving 3 bases unmatched. The CDR3 spans 14 residues. Germline lookup yields CDR1 KGHSH and CDR2 LQKENI. CDR3 DNA sequence: TGTGCCAGCTCACCTCGGGACAGGGGATACGAGCAGTACTTC. This translates into CASSPRDRGYEQYF.

This clonotype was observed a few times. This clone may be a read error of a much larger clone one base away. The chain is built from TRBV27 and TRBJ1-6; D gene ambiguous. CDR1 and CDR2 from the germline V gene are MNHEY and SMNVEV (reference sequence). The CDR3 runs 13 residues. CDR3 residues: CASSPRQYSSLHF. CDR3 in DNA: TGTGCCAGCTCACCCCGTCAGTATTCATCCCTCCACTTT.